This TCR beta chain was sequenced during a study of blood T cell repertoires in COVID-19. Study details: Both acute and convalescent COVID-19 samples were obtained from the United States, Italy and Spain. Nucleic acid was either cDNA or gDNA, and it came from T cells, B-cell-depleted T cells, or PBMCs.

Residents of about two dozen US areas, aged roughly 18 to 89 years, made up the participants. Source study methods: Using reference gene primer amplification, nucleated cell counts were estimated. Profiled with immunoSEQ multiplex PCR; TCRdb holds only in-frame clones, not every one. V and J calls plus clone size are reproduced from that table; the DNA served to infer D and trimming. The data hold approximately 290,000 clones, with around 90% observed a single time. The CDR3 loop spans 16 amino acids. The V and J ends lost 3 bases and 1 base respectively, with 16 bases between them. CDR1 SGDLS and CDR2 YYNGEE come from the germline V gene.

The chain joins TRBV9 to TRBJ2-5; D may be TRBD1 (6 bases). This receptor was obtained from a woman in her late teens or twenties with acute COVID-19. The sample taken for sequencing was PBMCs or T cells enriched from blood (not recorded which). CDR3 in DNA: TGTGCCAGCAGCGCGTCCGGGACACCGATCCAAGAGACCCAGTACTTC. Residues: CASSASGTPIQETQYF.